A selection of T cell receptor beta chains follows, all from one sample in a study of blood T cell repertoires in COVID-19. Measured with immunoSEQ multiplex PCR; TCRdb has only the in-frame clones, and not every one. The data contain approximately 300,000 clones, around nine tenths of them singletons. Sequenced input: PBMCs or T cells enriched from blood (not recorded which). The receptors here all came from a woman in her twenties or thirties who had been exposed to COVID-19. The CDR3 runs from the conserved cysteine through the conserved F or W.

CASSREQYTDTQYF,TRBJ2-3,TRBV2
CASSAARTSGRQNTGELFF,TRBJ2-2,TRBV9
CASSPPAGVGYEQYF,TRBJ2-7,TRBV5-5
CASTQRSQGYGYTF,TRBJ1-2,TRBV6-5
CSASSFNYGYTF,TRBJ1-2,TRBV20-1
CASSLVTGQETQYF,TRBJ2-5,TRBV7-9
CASSLAGDTEAFF,TRBJ1-1,TRBV5-1
CASSLGAYGYTF,TRBJ1-2,TRBV5-1
CASSHTDHEELFF,TRBJ2-2,TRBV6-2/TRBV6-3
CASASAGGGTEAFF,TRBJ1-1,TRBV19
CASRRLAGGPSGANVLTF,TRBJ2-6,TRBV19
CASSLPSGGPGNEQFF,TRBJ2-1,TRBV5-1
CASSPGVGAPFMETQYF,TRBJ2-5,TRBV3-1/TRBV3-2
CASSQEEASGVTGELFF,TRBJ2-2,TRBV4-2
CASSFEGSYNEQFF,TRBJ2-1,TRBV5-1
CASRGLTGTNYGYTF,TRBJ1-2,TRBV2
CASSLNRIPGLRTDTQYF,TRBJ2-3,TRBV11-2
CASSLRGLNSPLHF,TRBJ1-6,TRBV5-6
CASSKTGGYNEQFF,TRBJ2-1,TRBV6-5
CASSLDGQGAFGNTIYF,TRBJ1-3,TRBV5-4
CASSLSATWDGYTF,TRBJ1-2,TRBV5-5
CASSPKAGGGDYTF,TRBJ1-2,TRBV4-1
CASSVEQGQPQHF,TRBJ1-5,TRBV11-2
CASSRPEGQGYTGELFF,TRBJ2-2,TRBV7-9
CASSLARGAEAFF,TRBJ1-1,TRBV12-3/TRBV12-4
CASSLEAGEGDTQYF,TRBJ2-3,TRBV7-6
CASRDRGLEAFF,TRBJ1-1,TRBV19
CASSLQTGSGANVLTF,TRBJ2-6,TRBV5-1
CASSVRTGGSYEQYF,TRBJ2-7,TRBV9
CASSDPTGGAYNEQFF,TRBJ2-1,TRBV6-1
CATSYSRGRANYGYTF,TRBJ1-2,TRBV15
CASSIVGGDGYTF,TRBJ1-2,TRBV21-1
CASSPRQSGYTF,TRBJ1-2,TRBV18
CSVEGGGVALDTQYF,TRBJ2-3,TRBV29-1
CASSSNRVFDSGTEAFF,TRBJ1-1,TRBV28
CASSLAASGGIYNEQFF,TRBJ2-1,TRBV7-2
CASRGGVGEKLFF,TRBJ1-4,TRBV12-3/TRBV12-4
CASSQAISDRDSYGYTF,TRBJ1-2,TRBV4-1
CSGSGTVSEAFF,TRBJ1-1,TRBV29-1
CASSLLGSEAFF,TRBJ1-1,TRBV28